This T cell receptor (beta chain) was sequenced in a study of OX40 agonist ivuxolimab in advanced cancers. General observations from the study: With doses of 0.1 to 3.0 mg/kg, CD4+ and CD8+ blood T cells had undergone clonal expansion by week 6.

Comments on this clone: Antigen unknown.

Sequencing used immunoSEQ multiplex PCR; TCRdb keeps in-frame clones, though not all of them. The sample contains 100,000 to 140,000 clones, about 91% of which appear only once. Germline loops: CDR1 GTSNPN, CDR2 SVGIG (reference sequence). The germline V and J ends were trimmed by 5 bases and 3 bases, with 14 bases remaining between them. CDR3 length equals 14 residues. This chain links TRBV30 with TRBJ2-1; possibly TRBD2 for D (5 bases). This clonotype was sampled from an adult with an advanced solid tumor such as melanoma, head and neck, liver or kidney cancer. Sequencing was performed on CD4+ or CD8+ T cells sorted from blood, taken in a trial of the OX40 agonist ivuxolimab. CDR3 region: CAWDRGLFYNEQFF. CDR3 nucleotides: TGTGCCTGGGACCGAGGACTTTTCTACAATGAGCAGTTCTTC.